This TCR beta chain comes out of a study of T cell responses to AZD1222 COVID-19 vaccine. This clone was detected only once. The CDR3 has 17 residues. Germline loops: CDR1 MDHEN, CDR2 SYDVKM. Trimming took off 1 base at V and 9 bases at J, with 22 bases between the two ends. Some clones are missing from TCRdb's copy, which holds only in-frame ones; the method was immunoSEQ multiplex PCR. The table includes about 79,000 clones, around 84% detected once. Sequences were derived from peripheral blood, sampled on day 0 of AZD1222 vaccination. The V gene is TRBV28, the J gene TRBJ2-1; TRBD1 might be the D (5 bases). The clonotype comes from an adult in good health. CDR3 DNA sequence: TGTGCCAGCAGTTTATATTCAGGGATGGCCCAAAGGGGTGAGCAGTTCTTC. It is translated as CASSLYSGMAQRGEQFF.